This T cell receptor beta chain stems from a study of blood T cell repertoires in COVID-19. Clones were read by immunoSEQ multiplex PCR, and TCRdb kept only the in-frame ones, dropping some. The table records tens of thousands of clones, more than 75% of them present only once. This CDR3 region has 11 residues. The V gene's germline CDR1 is LGHDT and CDR2 YNNKEL (reference sequence). The germline V and J ends were trimmed by 7 bases and 2 bases, with 3 bases remaining between them. The sequenced material came from peripheral blood. This clonotype was obtained from a human donor with acute or convalescent COVID-19. The donor label of this sample is uncertain. The V call is TRBV3-1 (or the pseudogene TRBV3-2), the J call TRBJ2-1; no definite D call. The DNA for the CDR3 is TGTGCCAGCACGGCCTACAATGAGCAGTTCTTC. Translation gives CASTAYNEQFF.